One sample yielded the 13 T cell receptor beta chains listed below, sequenced in a study of a mutant IDH1 vaccine in newly diagnosed glioma (dated by TCRdb to the early 2020s). Receptor amplification or capture employed the immunoSEQ multiplex PCR assay. Not all clones reach the TCRdb copy of this immuneACCESS table, which keeps in-frame sequences only. Checked studies attribute under half of the gap to unresolved V genes and leave the rest unexplained. The table for this sample lists roughly 68,000 clones; roughly 68% of them were counted only once. The biggest ten clones account for roughly 4.7% of the sample. This specimen's time point label, interpreted: week 35, safety follow-up. Each vaccine dose, consisting of 300 ug of a 20-mer mutant IDH1 peptide in Montanide, was administered subcutaneously with topical imiquimod. The antigens for these receptors are not known. The specimen comprised PBMCs, sampled from a glioma patient whose treatment included an IDH1 peptide vaccine. All receptors come from a man in his fifties or sixties with glioma.

This clone was observed a few times. The V and J genes are TRBV7-9 and TRBJ1-2, with 7 bases aligning to TRBD1. CDR1 SEHNR and CDR2 FQNEAQ come from the germline V gene (reference sequence). The CDR3 loop spans 12 amino acids. The V segment lost 6 bases and the J segment 8 bases; nucleotides outside the gene matches: 6. The CDR3 protein is CASRQDRAGYTF. CDR3 DNA: TGTGCCAGCAGACAAGACAGGGCCGGCTACACCTTC.

V usage is TRBV6-6 and J usage is TRBJ2-7; the D is unclear. Looked up from germline, CDR1 is MNHNY and CDR2 is SVGAGI (reference sequence). V was clipped by 6 bases and J by 2 bases, with 8 bases between them. The CDR3 runs 12 residues. CDR3 residues: CASRAGPYEQYF. The CDR3 DNA follows: TGTGCCAGCAGGGCCGGGCCCTACGAGCAGTACTTC.

V is TRBV9 and J is TRBJ1-5; unclear D gene. The CDR3 runs to 16 residues. Germline assignment: CDR1 SGDLS and CDR2 YYNGEE. Trimming removed 3 bases from V and 1 base from J, with 14 bases in between. CDR3 protein: CASSGRSGGSNQPQHF. In DNA, the CDR3 is TGTGCCAGCAGCGGGCGGAGCGGTGGAAGCAATCAGCCCCAGCATTTT. Supplemented by reference TRBV9 and TRBJ1-5, the full variable domain reads DSGVTQTPKHLITATGQRVTLRCSPRSGDLSVYWYQQSLDQGLQFLIQYYNGEERAKGNILERFSAQQFPDLHSELNLSSLELGDSALYFCASSGRSGGSNQPQHFGDGTRLSIL.

This chain uses TRBV7-8 with TRBJ1-2; TRBD1 matches at 8 bases. The CDR3 covers 13 residues. Germline values: CDR1 SGHVS, CDR2 FQNEAQ. The trim removed 2 bases at V and 9 bases at J, leaving 5 bases unmatched. CDR3 sequence reads: CASSLTGGLSYTF. The CDR3 coding sequence is TGTGCCAGCAGCTTAACAGGGGGTCTGAGCTACACCTTC.

CDR3 coding DNA: TGCGCCAGCAGCTTGATGGGTGCTGAAGCTTTCTTT. Translating it yields CASSLMGAEAFF. This sequence joins TRBV5-1 and TRBJ1-1; D remains unclear. Trimming removed 1 base at V and 6 bases at J, with 7 bases between. Germline values: CDR1 SGHRS, CDR2 YFSETQ. The CDR3 is 12 residues long.

The V and J genes are TRBV7-9 and TRBJ1-1, with a possible D match to TRBD1 (5 bases). The CDR3 runs 15 residues. Germline loops: CDR1 SEHNR, CDR2 FQNEAQ (reference sequence). The V end was cut by 5 bases, the J end by 0 bases, with 13 bases between. The CDR3 coding sequence is TGTGCCAGCAGCCCCAGGGCGGGGGTGAACACTGAAGCTTTCTTT. Translation gives CASSPRAGVNTEAFF. Supplemented by reference TRBV7-9 and TRBJ1-1, the full variable domain reads DTGVSQNPRHKITKRGQNVTFRCDPISEHNRLYWYRQTLGQGPEFLTYFQNEAQLEKSRLLSDRFSAERPKGSFSTLEIQRTEQGDSAMYLCASSPRAGVNTEAFFGQGTRLTVV.

The V call is TRBV6-1, the J call TRBJ2-1; D not certain. This CDR3 contains 14 residues. The V and J ends lost 5 bases and 2 bases respectively, with 10 bases between them. Germline loops: CDR1 MNHNS, CDR2 SASEGT. CDR3 residues: CASSSVLPYNEQFF. For the CDR3, the DNA is TGTGCCAGCAGTTCAGTCCTACCCTACAATGAGCAGTTCTTC.

This chain joins TRBV25-1 and TRBJ2-1, with 7 bases aligning to TRBD1. The CDR3 has 13 amino acids. The V segment lost 11 bases and the J segment 6 bases; nucleotides outside the gene matches: 10. Germline assignment: CDR1 MGHDK and CDR2 SYGVNS. CDR3 protein: CAGQRGGGNEQFF. CDR3 bases: TGTGCCGGTCAAAGAGGGGGCGGCAATGAGCAGTTCTTC. Variable domain in full (rest from reference TRBV25-1 and TRBJ2-1): EADIYQTPRYLVIGTGKKITLECSQTMGHDKMYWYQQDPGMELHLIHYSYGVNSTEKGDLSSESTVSRIRTEHFPLTLESARPSHTSQYLCAGQRGGGNEQFFGPGTRLTVL.

The V call is TRBV14, the J call TRBJ2-7; D may match TRBD1 or TRBD2 (5 bases each). Looked up from germline, CDR1 is SGHDN and CDR2 is FVKESK. Trimming took off 3 bases at V and 6 bases at J, with 15 bases between the two ends. There are 14 residues in the CDR3. CDR3 amino acids: CASSQRQGGGEQYF. CDR3 sequence (DNA): TGTGCCAGCAGCCAGCGGCAGGGTGGGGGCGAGCAGTACTTC.

This chain links TRBV27 with TRBJ2-2; D gene unclear. This CDR3 spans 15 amino acids. Germline CDR1 and CDR2: MNHEY and SMNVEV (reference sequence). The V and J ends lost 1 base and 6 bases respectively, with 12 bases between them. CDR3 sequence: CASSLFSQYAGELFF. CDR3 bases: TGTGCCAGCAGTTTATTTAGTCAATATGCCGGGGAGCTGTTTTTT.

The chain links TRBV5-1 to TRBJ2-1; possibly TRBD1 for D (6 bases). Germline V gives CDR1 SGHRS, CDR2 YFSETQ. The CDR3 runs to 17 residues. Trimming left V 5 bases short and J 0 bases short, with 18 bases between. The CDR3 bases are TGCGCCAGCAGAACAGGGATTCGGGCAGACTCCTACAATGAGCAGTTCTTC. Its translation is CASRTGIRADSYNEQFF.

As concerns this clone: Other DNA variants within this sample encode the same CDR3. This CDR3 is CASSVGQASSYEQYF. DNA of the CDR3: TGTGCCAGCAGCGTGGGACAGGCTAGCTCCTACGAGCAGTACTTC. V gene TRBV9 combines with J gene TRBJ2-7; 8 bases are a match to TRBD1. The CDR3 runs 15 residues. Trimming removed 2 bases from V and 0 bases from J; junction bases left unmatched: 4. Germline V gives CDR1 SGDLS, CDR2 YYNGEE.

This chain uses TRBV11-2 with TRBJ1-1, with unresolved D. The CDR3 is made up of 15 amino acids. V dropped 0 bases and J dropped 0 bases, with 8 bases sitting between them. Germline loops: CDR1 SGHAT, CDR2 FQNNGV. CDR3 in DNA: TGTGCCAGCAGCTTAGATAGCTCCATGAACACTGAAGCTTTCTTT. It yields the protein CASSLDSSMNTEAFF. The full variable domain, completed using reference TRBV11-2 and TRBJ1-1, is EAGVAQSPRYKIIEKRQSVAFWCNPISGHATLYWYQQILGQGPKLLIQFQNNGVVDDSQLPKDRFSAERLKGVDSTLKIQPAKLEDSAVYLCASSLDSSMNTEAFFGQGTRLTVV.